This passage covers 3 T cell receptor beta chains from one sample sequenced in a study of CD8+ T cells in alopecia areata. Documented treatment: oral pan-JAK inhibitor, 5-10 mg twice daily. After isolation, RNA underwent reverse transcription to generate cDNA as the sequencing template. Only in-frame clones appear in the TCRdb table, and some are missing; sequencing was by immunoSEQ multiplex PCR. This table holds some 190,000 clones, roughly three fifths found once. The material was CD4+ T cells sorted from blood, obtained at week 49, from a patient treated with tofacitinib. Every receptor here comes from a human donor with alopecia areata.

The rearrangement joins TRBV5-1 to TRBJ2-7; D possibly corresponds to TRBD1 (6 bases). In germline, CDR1 is SGHRS, CDR2 YFSETQ. The CDR3 has 12 residues. V lost 6 bases to trimming and J lost 6 bases, with 13 bases between them. CDR3 in amino acids: CASNRVGGEQYF. In DNA, the CDR3 is TGCGCCAGCAACAGGGTAGGAGGCGAGCAGTACTTC.

This clone was recorded once. The rearrangement links TRBV10-3 to TRBJ1-2; 10 bases map to TRBD1. J lost 5 bases, V lost 6 bases, and 6 bases had no gene match. CDR1 and CDR2 (germline): ENHRY, SYGVKD. The CDR3 is 14 residues long. The DNA of the CDR3 is TGTGCCATCAGGGGGGACAGGGGCGATTATGGCTACACCTTC. Its protein product is CAIRGDRGDYGYTF.

The J gene is TRBJ2-1, the V gene TRBV6-6; TRBD1 might be the D (5 bases). The CDR3 has 15 residues. Germline values: CDR1 MNHNY, CDR2 SVGAGI (reference sequence). The ends were cut back, 4 bases at V and 5 bases at J, with 15 bases in the middle. CDR3 protein: CASSFPPETDNEQFF. In DNA, the CDR3 is TGTGCCAGCAGTTTTCCGCCTGAGACAGACAATGAGCAGTTCTTC.